The following is a TCR beta chain sequence with its context. These data originate in a study of blood T cell repertoires in COVID-19. In the authors' methods: Cell counts per sample came from amplifying reference gene primers. The repertoire was sequenced with immunoSEQ multiplex PCR; TCRdb's copy has only in-frame clones and lacks some. The V and J calls and the clone size are those of that table, but D and trimming were determined from the DNA. The data show 100,000 or so clones, roughly three quarters seen once. The sequence derives from a human donor in a cohort sampled during active COVID-19. Sequencing was carried out using peripheral blood.

The DNA for the CDR3 is TGTGCCACCAGCAGAGTCGGGGGGTACCAAGAGACCCAGTACTTC. Translated: CATSRVGGYQETQYF. The genes are TRBV15 and TRBJ2-5; 7 bases are a match to TRBD2. V lost 1 base and J lost 0; bases outside the gene matches: 2. The CDR3 sequence is 15 residues long. The V gene's germline CDR1 is LNHNV and CDR2 YYDKDF (reference sequence).